The next 8 T cell receptor beta chains were all read from a single sample in a study of PD-1 blockade in classical Hodgkin lymphoma. The assay was immunoSEQ multiplex PCR, and TCRdb's table has in-frame clones only and misses some. This table holds 99,000 or so clones, about 92% found once. Time point indicated: cycle 4 day 1 (C4D1), after about 6 weeks of nivolumab. Relapse after autologous stem cell transplantation occurred in every patient, and brentuximab vedotin exposure varied. The material was peripheral blood mononuclear cells (PBMCs), obtained before the fourth cycle of nivolumab. The receptors derive from a human donor with classical Hodgkin lymphoma.

The chain is built from TRBV21-1 and TRBJ2-7. TRBV21-1 is a pseudogene segment. The CDR3 covers 16 residues. In DNA form, the CDR3 reads TGTGCCAGCAGCACCTCGGCAACGCCCCGCTCCTACGAGCAGTACTTC. Its protein product is CASSTSATPRSYEQYF.

This clone appeared once. The rearrangement links TRBV6-6 to TRBJ1-4, with D hard to call. V dropped 2 bases and J dropped 4 bases, with 11 bases sitting between them. CDR3 length: 15 residues. Germline V gene data show CDR1 as MNHNY and CDR2 as SVGAGI (reference sequence). The CDR3 DNA is TGTGCCAGCAGTTACCGGGCGCAGTTTAATGAAAAACTGTTTTTT. Its translation is CASSYRAQFNEKLFF.

The chain joins TRBV5-4 to TRBJ1-2; the match to TRBD1 covers 7 bases. The trim removed 2 bases at V and 3 bases at J, leaving 7 bases unmatched. There are 15 residues in the CDR3. Germline assignment: CDR1 SGHNT and CDR2 YYREEE (reference sequence). CDR3 sequence (DNA): TGTGCCAGCAGCTTCGGGACAGCCAGGGACTATGGCTACACCTTC. Translated: CASSFGTARDYGYTF.

This clone was seen only once. The J gene is TRBJ1-4, the V gene TRBV7-9, with TRBD1 matching over 7 bases. The J segment lost 3 bases and the V segment lost 2 bases, leaving 3 bases of the junction unmatched. The CDR3 runs to 15 residues. Germline V gene lookup returns CDR1 SEHNR and CDR2 FQNEAQ (reference sequence). CDR3 in amino acids: CASSLTGVANEKLFF. CDR3 DNA sequence: TGTGCCAGCAGCTTAACAGGGGTAGCTAATGAAAAACTGTTTTTT.

The chain is built from TRBV19 and TRBJ2-2; 10 bases map to TRBD2. Germline V gives CDR1 LNHDA, CDR2 SQIVND (reference sequence). The CDR3 runs 16 residues. The V segment lost 0 bases and the J segment 6 bases; nucleotides outside the gene matches: 4. The CDR3 spells CASSIEASGRSGELFF. The CDR3 DNA reads TGTGCCAGTAGTATAGAGGCTAGCGGGAGATCCGGGGAGCTGTTTTTT.

This sequence joins TRBV10-3 and TRBJ1-4; D is perhaps TRBD1 (5 bases). Germline-derived CDR1 and CDR2 are ENHRY and SYGVKD. The CDR3 consists of 15 residues. Trimming removed 6 bases from V and 5 bases from J, with 16 bases in between. CDR3 in amino acids: CAIRDRDRPNEKLFF. CDR3 nucleotides: TGTGCCATCAGAGACCGGGACCGACCAAATGAAAAACTGTTTTTT.

This clone was picked up one time. This rearrangement joins TRBV11-2 to TRBJ2-7, with D hard to call. In germline, CDR1 is SGHAT, CDR2 FQNNGV. The CDR3 extends over 15 amino acids. Trimming shortened V by 0 bases and J by 2 bases, and 11 bases separated the two germline ends. The CDR3 spells CASSLDLDRPYEQYF. The CDR3 DNA follows: TGTGCCAGCAGCTTAGATCTCGATAGGCCCTACGAGCAGTACTTC. Complete variable domain (other parts from reference TRBV11-2 and TRBJ2-7): EAGVAQSPRYKIIEKRQSVAFWCNPISGHATLYWYQQILGQGPKLLIQFQNNGVVDDSQLPKDRFSAERLKGVDSTLKIQPAKLEDSAVYLCASSLDLDRPYEQYFGPGTRLTVT.

This sequence joins TRBV11-2 and TRBJ1-1; possible D gene TRBD1, 6 bases. Trimming left V 5 bases short and J 5 bases short, with 15 bases between. In germline, CDR1 is SGHAT, CDR2 FQNNGV. CDR3 length: 14 residues. The CDR3 sequence is CASSPLGGKTEAFF. CDR3 in DNA: TGTGCCAGCAGCCCCCTAGGGGGGAAGACTGAAGCTTTCTTT.